The rows below give T cell receptor beta chains drawn from one sample of a study of regulatory T cells in long-lasting Graves disease. A single record per CDR3 protein comes from TCRdb applying MiXCR to the multiplex PCR reads. There are about 320,000 distinct CDR3 sequences in the sample; 15% to 20% occur only once, and roughly 40% lies in the top ten. The starting material was peripheral blood mononuclear cells (PBMCs), obtained at new diagnosis, from a patient treated with antithyroid drugs. Receptor source: a female donor with Graves disease. The CDR3 runs from the conserved cysteine through the conserved F or W. A D gene is named only where the DNA matches it firmly. Rows may omit the clone size; those that give it use once, few, many or a size class.

>many|TRBJ2-7|TRBV20-1|TRBD2
CSAIQTGGRMASGRSEQYF
TGCAGTGCAATCCAGACGGGGGGAAGGATGGCTAGCGGGAGGAGCGAGCAGTACTTC
>few|TRBJ2-2|TRBV20-1|-
CSAHNLVQTGELFF
TGCAGTGCCCATAACCTGGTCCAGACCGGGGAGCTGTTTTTT
>many|TRBJ1-5|TRBV3-1|-
CASSQNAGGQPQHF
TGTGCCAGCAGCCAAAACGCGGGCGGTCAGCCCCAGCATTTT
>many|TRBJ1-2|TRBV9|-
CASSVGGPDGYTF
TGTGCCAGCAGCGTAGGGGGGCCGGATGGCTACACCTTC
>-|TRBJ1-1|TRBV6-5|-
CASSYSIVPPNTEAFF
TGTGCCAGCAGTTACTCGATAGTACCGCCGAACACTGAAGCTTTCTTT
>many|TRBJ2-7|TRBV13|TRBD1
CASSYGDRGRSEQYF
TGTGCCAGCAGCTACGGGGACAGGGGGCGTTCCGAGCAGTACTTC
>-|TRBJ2-7|TRBV28|-
CASSLSQGLVQYF
TGTGCCAGCAGTTTATCCCAGGGATTAGTTCAGTACTTC
>-|TRBJ2-3|TRBV10-1|TRBD1
CASNEPRTGPDTQYF
TGCGCCAGCAATGAGCCAAGGACAGGTCCAGATACGCAGTATTTT
>many|TRBJ1-2|TRBV30|-
CAWRRASYGYTF
TGTGCCTGGAGACGGGCTTCCTATGGCTACACCTTC
>few|TRBJ2-3|TRBV7-9|TRBD2
CASSLAASGRTDTQYF
TGTGCCAGCAGCTTAGCTGCTAGCGGGAGAACAGATACGCAGTATTTT
>many|TRBJ2-1|TRBV7-8|TRBD2
CASRLGSGRADEQFF
TGTGCCAGCAGACTGGGGTCGGGGAGGGCCGATGAGCAGTTCTTC
>many|TRBJ2-7|TRBV5-1|TRBD1
CASSTMNRDRGPLSYEQYF
TGCGCCAGCAGCACCATGAACCGGGACAGGGGCCCTTTATCCTACGAGCAGTACTTC
>many|TRBJ2-7|TRBV12-3/TRBV12-4|TRBD1
CASSWGSIGQGNSEQYF
TGTGCCAGCAGTTGGGGATCAATAGGACAGGGTAATAGCGAGCAGTACTTC
>many|TRBJ2-3|TRBV27|TRBD2
CASSLLAGGTQDTQYF
TGTGCCAGCAGTTTATTAGCGGGAGGAACACAAGATACGCAGTATTTT
>many|TRBJ2-5|TRBV11-2|-
CASSFWEYQETQYF
TGTGCCAGCAGCTTTTGGGAGTACCAAGAGACCCAGTACTTC
>many|TRBJ2-3|TRBV28|TRBD1
CASSLRQGWTDTQYF
TGTGCCAGCAGTCTCCGACAGGGTTGGACAGATACGCAGTATTTT
>-|TRBJ2-7|TRBV6-2/TRBV6-3|-
CASGIDSYEQYF
TGTGCCAGCGGCATAGACAGCTACGAGCAGTACTTC
>-|TRBJ2-3|TRBV2|-
CASSDGGDTDTQYF
TGTGCCAGCAGTGACGGCGGGGACACAGATACGCAGTATTTT
>many|TRBJ2-1|TRBV19|TRBD2
CASSTTGLAGLNEQFF
TGTGCCAGTAGTACGACGGGACTAGCGGGACTTAATGAGCAGTTCTTC
>few|TRBJ2-1|TRBV4-2|TRBD2
CASSQDSHRGVAELVTHHEQFF
TGTGCCAGCAGCCAAGATTCCCACCGGGGGGTAGCGGAACTGGTGACCCACCATGAGCAGTTCTTC
>many|TRBJ2-1|TRBV12-3/TRBV12-4|TRBD2
CASSGEGYDEQFF
TGTGCCAGCTCCGGGGAGGGGTACGATGAGCAGTTCTTC
>many|TRBJ2-3|TRBV7-9|-
CASSLRSVVGDTQYF
TGTGCCAGCAGCTTACGGTCCGTGGTCGGGGATACGCAGTATTTT
>many|TRBJ1-1|TRBV20-1|-
CSAGDTGLRTEAFF
TGCAGTGCTGGGGATACAGGGTTGAGGACTGAAGCTTTCTTT
>-|TRBJ1-2|TRBV7-2|-
CASSLDHHIYGYTF
TGTGCCAGCAGCTTAGATCACCACATCTATGGCTACACCTTC
>few|TRBJ1-6|TRBV19|-
CATRGVVNSPLHF
TGTGCCACCAGGGGAGTAGTTAATTCACCCCTCCACTTT
>many|TRBJ2-1|TRBV27|TRBD2
CASSRRSGSSYNEQFF
TGTGCCAGCAGTCGCCGTAGCGGGAGCTCCTACAATGAGCAGTTCTTC
>many|TRBJ2-5|TRBV11-3|-
CASSSRDSEPETQYF
TGTGCCAGCAGCTCCCGAGACAGCGAGCCGGAGACCCAGTACTTC
>few|TRBJ2-1|TRBV6-5|-
CASSYSIAREQFF
TGTGCCAGCAGTTACTCGATAGCCAGGGAGCAGTTCTTC
>few|TRBJ2-6|TRBV10-2|-
CASSEGVSGANVLTF
TGCGCCAGCAGTGAGGGGGTTTCTGGGGCCAACGTCCTGACTTTC
>many|TRBJ2-1|TRBV5-1|TRBD2
CASSRAGLAGTSSYNEQFF
TGCGCCAGCAGCAGGGCGGGACTAGCGGGAACAAGCTCCTACAATGAGCAGTTCTTC
>many|TRBJ1-2|TRBV2|-
CARRYLGLPNYGYTF
TGTGCCAGGAGGTATCTAGGATTGCCTAACTATGGCTACACCTTC
>-|TRBJ2-1|TRBV29-1|TRBD1
CSVPPPDRGGNEQFF
TGCAGCGTACCACCACCGGACAGGGGAGGCAATGAGCAGTTCTTC
>few|TRBJ1-4|TRBV5-1|TRBD1
CASSLAGQAAGEKLFF
TGCGCCAGCAGCTTGGCCGGACAGGCAGCTGGCGAAAAACTGTTTTTT
>many|TRBJ1-1|TRBV6-5|-
CASSYSQGVIFEAFF
TGTGCCAGCAGTTACTCACAAGGGGTAATCTTTGAAGCTTTCTTT
>many|TRBJ2-5|TRBV12-3/TRBV12-4|-
CASRGLSRGLYQETQYF
TGTGCCAGCAGGGGGCTAAGTCGCGGACTGTACCAAGAGACCCAGTACTTC
>many|TRBJ2-2|TRBV5-6|-
CASRGRSTGELFF
TGTGCCAGCAGAGGACGGTCCACCGGGGAGCTGTTTTTT
>many|TRBJ2-2|TRBV2|-
CASRRVAGELFF
TGTGCCAGCAGGCGGGTGGCCGGGGAGCTGTTTTTT
>few|TRBJ2-2|TRBV9|TRBD1
CASRGDTLRGTGELFF
TGTGCCAGCAGGGGGGACACCCTCAGGGGGACCGGGGAGCTGTTTTTT
>many|TRBJ2-3|TRBV9|TRBD2
CASSVATVGLAGSGDTQYF
TGTGCCAGCAGCGTAGCTACTGTGGGACTAGCGGGATCGGGGGATACGCAGTATTTT
>-|TRBJ1-5|TRBV20-1|TRBD1
CSADKQGAGQPQHF
TGCAGTGCGGATAAACAGGGGGCAGGTCAGCCCCAGCATTTT
>many|TRBJ2-1|TRBV5-1|-
CASSLGDQGQEEQFF
TGTGCCAGCAGCTTGGGGGACCAGGGGCAGGAAGAGCAGTTCTTC
>many|TRBJ1-3|TRBV12-3/TRBV12-4|TRBD1
CASSLGTGTGGYGNTIYF
TGTGCCAGCAGTTTGGGAACCGGGACAGGGGGCTATGGAAACACCATATATTTT
>many|TRBJ2-7|TRBV29-1|-
CSVENPYEQYF
TGCAGCGTTGAAAATCCCTACGAGCAGTACTTC
>-|TRBJ1-2|TRBV2|-
CASSDRAARTF
TGTGCCAGCAGTGACAGGGCGGCTAGAACCTTC
>many|TRBJ2-7|TRBV20-1|TRBD2
CSASGVGGPYEQYF
TGCAGTGCTAGTGGGGTGGGAGGGCCCTACGAGCAGTACTTC
>many|TRBJ2-3|TRBV27|TRBD2
CASSPGPGRADTQYF
TGTGCCAGCAGTCCAGGACCTGGGAGGGCAGATACGCAGTATTTT